Included here is one T cell receptor beta chain sequence, with context. Its antigen is as yet unknown. Sequenced by immunoSEQ multiplex PCR; TCRdb stores in-frame clones only, minus some. The sample lists 6,500 to 10,000 clones, about 63% occurring once. This sample is part of a study of T cells in narcolepsy. The study's findings and limits: Autoreactive clonotypes reportedly recurred in blood of same and different patients, not controls.

The CDR3 contains 15 residues. The ends lost 3 bases at V and 2 bases at J; junction bases unmatched: 8. CDR1 and CDR2 from the germline V gene are SGDLS and YYNGEE. Material for sequencing was CD45RA- memory CD8+ T cells from PBMCs. This rearrangement joins TRBV9 to TRBJ2-7, with 7 bases identical to TRBD1. This clonotype originated in a human donor with narcolepsy. DNA of the CDR3: TGTGCCAGCAGCGACGGGACAGAATATCCCTACGAGCAGTACTTC. Protein product: CASSDGTEYPYEQYF.